The 26 T cell receptor beta chains below come from one sample, sequenced in a study of T-cell reconstitution after alpha-beta-depleted transplantation in children. This sample's TCRbeta library carried unique molecular identifier barcodes. MiXCR, run by TCRdb on the PCR reads, gives a single entry per CDR3 protein. Counted here are around 240,000 distinct CDR3 sequences, around 7.5% occurring once; the ten biggest clones make up about 6.4%. Sequenced here: PBMCs, mostly from graft donor cells, sampled 180 days after TCRalphabeta/CD19-depleted stem cell transplant. The receptors shown here come from a male patient between 10 and 17 years old who had a stem cell transplant for acute lymphoblastic leukemia, so the T cells may come from the graft donor.

The rearrangement uses TRBV28 and TRBJ2-1; D call uncertain. This CDR3 has 19 amino acids. Trimming cost V 0 bases and J 3 bases, with 21 bases left between them. Looked up from germline, CDR1 is MDHEN and CDR2 is SYDVKM. As DNA, the CDR3 is TGTGCCAGCAGTTTATGTCCCCCACTTACTCGGGCGATCTACAATGAGCAGTTCTTC. Its translation: CASSLCPPLTRAIYNEQFF.

This clonotype has ten or more counts. V usage is TRBV12-3 or TRBV12-4 and J usage is TRBJ2-2, with D uncertain. V was pared by 2 bases and J by 7 bases, with 8 bases between. The CDR3 sequence is 13 residues long. CDR3 sequence: CASSLLKGGELFF. The CDR3 region has the DNA TGTGCCAGCAGTTTACTAAAAGGCGGGGAGCTGTTTTTT.

This clonotype was counted at least ten times. J is TRBJ2-3 and V is TRBV10-3, with D unresolved. CDR1 and CDR2 from the germline V gene are ENHRY and SYGVKD. V gave up 5 bases and J gave up 3 bases, with 6 bases separating them. The CDR3 consists of 12 residues. In DNA, the CDR3 is TGTGCCATCAGTTACGGGACAGATACGCAGTATTTT. Amino acid sequence: CAISYGTDTQYF.

This clonotype came up many times. This chain uses TRBV5-1 with TRBJ2-1; tentatively, D is TRBD1 (6 bases). This CDR3 spans 15 amino acids. V was cut by 3 bases and J by 7 bases, with 17 bases left in between. The germline CDR1 and CDR2 sequences are SGHRS and YFSETQ. This CDR3 is CASSSGVKGNNEQFF. CDR3 coding DNA: TGCGCCAGCAGCTCAGGGGTTAAGGGGAATAATGAGCAGTTCTTC.

This clonotype was found many times. The chain recombines TRBV4-2 with TRBJ2-4, with D perhaps TRBD2 (5 bases). The CDR3 is 14 residues long. Trimming took 2 bases from V and 8 from J, leaving 13 bases between them. Germline V gene lookup returns CDR1 LGHNA and CDR2 YNFKEQ. The CDR3 is CASSQSPDWDIQYF. The DNA for the CDR3 is TGTGCCAGCAGCCAAAGTCCGGACTGGGACATTCAGTACTTC.

This clonotype was picked up many times. The J gene is TRBJ2-1, the V gene TRBV6-6; 7 nucleotides align to TRBD1. V lost 6 bases, J lost 8 bases, and 7 bases stayed unmatched. The CDR3 length is 13 residues. Germline assignment: CDR1 MNHNY and CDR2 SVGAGI (reference sequence). CDR3: CASRTRTGYEQFF. CDR3 nucleotides: TGTGCCAGCAGAACGCGGACAGGCTATGAGCAGTTCTTC.

This clonotype showed up many times. The genes are TRBV12-3 or TRBV12-4 and TRBJ1-3, with unresolved D. V lost 5 bases, J lost 1 base, and 12 bases lay in between. The CDR3 is 15 amino acids. The CDR3 sequence is CASSASRNSGNTIYF. CDR3 DNA: TGTGCCAGCAGTGCATCCAGGAATTCTGGAAACACCATATATTTT.

V gene TRBV7-2 combines with J gene TRBJ2-1, with a possible D match to TRBD2 (6 bases). Germline V gene data show CDR1 as SGHTA and CDR2 as FQGNSA. V was pared by 11 bases and J by 7 bases, with 6 bases between. This CDR3 contains 9 residues. CDR3 DNA sequence: TGTGCCGGGGGGAATGAGCAGTTCTTC. This translates into CAGGNEQFF.

This clonotype has a count of ten or more. V usage is TRBV5-1 and J usage is TRBJ2-1; 7 nucleotides line up with TRBD1. CDR1 and CDR2 from the germline V gene are SGHRS and YFSETQ. The CDR3 has 21 residues. The trim removed 2 bases at V and 0 bases at J, leaving 20 bases unmatched. The CDR3 loop is CASSFILSQGLNPSSYNEQFF. CDR3 in DNA: TGCGCCAGCAGCTTCATTCTCTCACAGGGGCTAAACCCGTCCTCCTACAATGAGCAGTTCTTC. Supplemented by reference TRBV5-1 and TRBJ2-1, the full variable domain reads KAGVTQTPRYLIKTRGQQVTLSCSPISGHRSVSWYQQTPGQGLQFLFEYFSETQRNKGNFPGRFSGRQFSNSRSEMNVSTLELGDSALYLCASSFILSQGLNPSSYNEQFFGPGTRLTVL.

This clonotype was counted many times. This chain uses TRBV7-8 with TRBJ2-7; D tentatively reads TRBD1 or TRBD2 (5 bases each). V lost 5 bases, J lost 1 base, and 18 bases lay in between. Germline CDR1 and CDR2: SGHVS and FQNEAQ. The CDR3 runs to 16 residues. The DNA for the CDR3 is TGTGCCAGCAGCCTCGGGATAGGGGCCTATTCCTACGAGCAGTACTTC. Translating it yields CASSLGIGAYSYEQYF. Supplemented by reference TRBV7-8 and TRBJ2-7, the full variable domain reads GAGVSQSPRYKVAKRGQDVALRCDPISGHVSLFWYQQALGQGPEFLTYFQNEAQLDKSGLPSDRFFAERPEGSVSTLKIQRTQQEDSAVYLCASSLGIGAYSYEQYFGPGTRLTVT.

On this clonotype: Since a much larger clone is just one base distant, this may be a read error. The chain combines TRBV19 with TRBJ2-1, with D possibly matching TRBD1 (5 bases). V lost 3 bases and J 3 bases, leaving 9 bases between the germline ends. CDR1 and CDR2 from the germline V gene are LNHDA and SQIVND (reference sequence). The CDR3 contains 14 residues. CDR3 sequence (DNA): TGTGCCAGTAGTATTGCAGGGTGCTACAATGAGCAGTTCTTC. It is translated as CASSIAGCYNEQFF.

This clonotype was recorded at least ten times. This rearrangement joins TRBV28 to TRBJ2-7, with 13 bases identical to TRBD2. Unmatched junction bases numbered 7, after V lost 4 bases and J lost 1 base. The CDR3 is 17 residues long. In germline, CDR1 is MDHEN, CDR2 SYDVKM. The CDR3 DNA reads TGTGCCAGCAGTTCCCCGACTAGCGGGGGGACTTCCTACGAGCAGTACTTC. This translates into CASSSPTSGGTSYEQYF. The whole variable domain, remainder taken from reference TRBV28 and TRBJ2-7, is DVKVTQSSRYLVKRTGEKVFLECVQDMDHENMFWYRQDPGLGLRLIYFSYDVKMKEKGDIPEGYSVSREKKERFSLILESASTNQTSMYLCASSSPTSGGTSYEQYFGPGTRLTVT.

This clonotype has a count of ten or more. The chain is built from TRBV7-9 and TRBJ2-1; either TRBD1 or TRBD2 may fit D (6 bases each). The V gene lost 6 bases and the J gene lost 1 base, with 13 bases spanning the gap. Germline loops: CDR1 SEHNR, CDR2 FQNEAQ (reference sequence). The length of the CDR3 is 15 residues. The CDR3 DNA reads as TGTGCCAGCAGTTTGCTAGGGGGGTCCTACAATGAGCAGTTCTTC. Residues: CASSLLGGSYNEQFF. The full variable domain, its missing parts supplied by reference TRBV7-9 and TRBJ2-1, is DTGVSQNPRHKITKRGQNVTFRCDPISEHNRLYWYRQTLGQGPEFLTYFQNEAQLEKSRLLSDRFSAERPKGSFSTLEIQRTEQGDSAMYLCASSLLGGSYNEQFFGPGTRLTVL.

This clonotype turned up a few times. The rearrangement links TRBV20-1 to TRBJ2-2; 8 bases line up with TRBD2. The junction had 12 bases not matched to a gene; V was cut back by 5 bases and J by 4 bases. The CDR3 is 16 residues long. Germline CDR1 reads DFQATT; CDR2 reads SNEGSKA (reference sequence). The CDR3 region has the DNA TGCAGTGCTTATGGACTAGCCGATCTGGGCACCGGGGAGCTGTTTTTT. Amino acid sequence: CSAYGLADLGTGELFF.

The sample holds many counts of this clonotype. This sequence joins TRBV7-2 and TRBJ2-5, with D possibly matching TRBD1 (5 bases). Germline V gene data show CDR1 as SGHTA and CDR2 as FQGNSA. V gave up 0 bases and J gave up 5 bases, with 13 bases separating them. This CDR3 has 15 residues. The CDR3 DNA reads TGTGCCAGCAGCTTAGCGCACTCAGGGCGGGAGACCCAGTACTTC. It encodes CASSLAHSGRETQYF.

There are many counts of this clonotype. As DNA, the CDR3 is TGTGCCAGCAGCTTCGTGGGGGGCCTCACCGGGGAGCTGTTTTTT. Protein sequence: CASSFVGGLTGELFF. V gene TRBV7-9 combines with J gene TRBJ2-2; D possibly matches TRBD1 or TRBD2 (6 bases each). V shed 3 bases and J shed 4 bases, with 12 bases lying between them. Germline lookup yields CDR1 SEHNR and CDR2 FQNEAQ (reference sequence). The CDR3 consists of 15 residues.

Ten or more counts support this clonotype. CDR3 coding DNA: TGTGCCAGCAGGCGGGAGAGGGGGCTAACCGGGGAGCTGTTTTTT. Protein: CASRRERGLTGELFF. The chain joins TRBV3-1 to TRBJ2-2; tentatively, D is TRBD1 or TRBD2 (7 bases each). This CDR3 has 15 residues. Trimming shortened V by 6 bases and J by 5 bases, and 16 bases separated the two germline ends. Germline V gene data show CDR1 as LGHDT and CDR2 as YNNKEL (reference sequence).

There are many counts of this clonotype. V usage is TRBV11-2 and J usage is TRBJ2-1, with 13 bases identical to TRBD2. The CDR3 runs 15 residues. The junction had 1 base not matched to a gene; V was cut back by 5 bases and J by 3 bases. Germline V CDR1 and CDR2: SGHAT, FQNNGV. CDR3 in amino acids: CASSTSGRGYNEQFF. CDR3 nucleotides: TGTGCCAGCAGCACTAGCGGGAGGGGCTACAATGAGCAGTTCTTC.

In this sample, this clonotype turned up many times. The chain joins TRBV12-3 or TRBV12-4 to TRBJ2-3; D call uncertain. V was pared by 3 bases and J by 1 base, with 8 bases between. The CDR3 runs to 14 residues. CDR3 loop: CASSFGPRTDTQYF. DNA of the CDR3: TGTGCCAGCAGTTTTGGACCCCGCACAGATACGCAGTATTTT.

In this sample, this clonotype turned up many times. This sequence joins TRBV7-2 and TRBJ2-5; 7 bases map to TRBD2. Trimming cost V 1 base and J 5 bases; bases outside gene matches: 4. The germline V gene has CDR1 SGHTA and CDR2 FQGNSA. The CDR3 is made up of 14 amino acids. CDR3 DNA sequence: TGTGCCAGCAGCTTAGTGGGGGGGATTGAGACCCAGTACTTC. Translating gives CASSLVGGIETQYF.

This clonotype was found many times. The chain uses TRBV24-1 and TRBJ2-5; 9 bases are a match to TRBD2. Germline loops: CDR1 KGHDR, CDR2 SFDVKD. V lost 2 bases to trimming and J lost 5 bases; unmatched junction nucleotides: 14. This CDR3 comprises 18 residues. In DNA, the CDR3 is TGTGCCACCAGTGATTCACGTGGTGGTAGCGGGAGTGAGGAGACCCAGTACTTC. Amino acid sequence: CATSDSRGGSGSEETQYF.

The table lists this clonotype with a few counts. CDR3 nucleotide sequence: TGCAGCGTTAGGGACAGCCTCTATGGCTACACCTTC. Translation gives CSVRDSLYGYTF. This chain joins TRBV29-1 and TRBJ1-2, with 7 bases lining up with TRBD1. The CDR3 extends over 12 amino acids. Trimming at V came to 5 bases and at J to 4 bases, leaving 4 bases not matched to a gene. Germline values: CDR1 SQVTM, CDR2 ANQGSEA.

Ten or more counts support this clonotype. The chain joins TRBV7-9 to TRBJ2-3; TRBD2 matches at 7 bases. J gave up 7 bases and V 1 base, and 14 bases lay outside the gene matches. The CDR3 sequence is 17 residues long. Germline CDR1 SEHNR, CDR2 FQNEAQ (reference sequence). The CDR3 loop reads CASSLEGLSLNSNTQYF. For the CDR3, the DNA is TGTGCCAGCAGCTTAGAGGGACTATCACTGAATTCAAATACGCAGTATTTT.

This clonotype has at least ten counts. The rearrangement uses TRBV28 and TRBJ2-7; D could derive from TRBD1 or TRBD2 (5 bases each). CDR3 size: 13 residues. V shed 4 bases and J shed 7 bases, with 14 bases lying between them. The germline CDR1 and CDR2 sequences are MDHEN and SYDVKM. The CDR3 DNA sequence: TGTGCCAGCAGTTGGGACGGTACCTGGGAGCAGTACTTC. Encoded protein: CASSWDGTWEQYF. The whole variable domain, remainder taken from reference TRBV28 and TRBJ2-7, is DVKVTQSSRYLVKRTGEKVFLECVQDMDHENMFWYRQDPGLGLRLIYFSYDVKMKEKGDIPEGYSVSREKKERFSLILESASTNQTSMYLCASSWDGTWEQYFGPGTRLTVT.

This clonotype was observed many times. The chain recombines TRBV7-6 with TRBJ2-3; unclear D gene. CDR1 is SGHVS and CDR2 is FNYEAQ in the germline V gene. V lost 2 bases and J lost 1, with 10 bases in between. The CDR3 has 15 amino acids. CDR3 bases: TGTGCCAGCAGCTTAATCCCAGAGGGCACAGATACGCAGTATTTT. Translating it yields CASSLIPEGTDTQYF. Complete variable domain (other parts from reference TRBV7-6 and TRBJ2-3): GAGVSQSPRYKVTKRGQDVALRCDPISGHVSLYWYRQALGQGPEFLTYFNYEAQQDKSGLPNDRFSAERPEGSISTLTIQRTEQRDSAMYRCASSLIPEGTDTQYFGPGTRLTVL.

This clonotype was seen many times. The rearrangement uses TRBV29-1 and TRBJ2-7, with 11 positions matching TRBD2. The germline gives CDR1 SQVTM, CDR2 ANQGSEA. V was clipped by 8 bases and J by 3 bases; unmatched bases: 3. This CDR3 spans 12 amino acids. CDR3: CSITSGSYEQYF. In DNA, the CDR3 is TGCAGCATAACTAGCGGGAGCTACGAGCAGTACTTC.